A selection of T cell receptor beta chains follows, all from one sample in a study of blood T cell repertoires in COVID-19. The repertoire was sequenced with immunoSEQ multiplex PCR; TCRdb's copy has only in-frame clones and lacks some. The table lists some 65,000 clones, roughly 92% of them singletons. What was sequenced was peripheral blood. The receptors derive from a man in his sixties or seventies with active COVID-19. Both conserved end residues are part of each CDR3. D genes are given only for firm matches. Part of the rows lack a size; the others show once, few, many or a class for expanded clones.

CDR3: CASRTTGAEKLFF; DNA: TGTGCCAGCAGGACGACAGGGGCCGAAAAACTGTTTTTT; length: 13; V: TRBV13; J: TRBJ1-4; D: TRBD1; size: .
CDR3: CASSSDRGLFYEQYF; DNA: TGTGCCAGCAGCTCGGACAGGGGGTTGTTCTACGAGCAGTACTTC; length: 15; V: TRBV11-2; J: TRBJ2-7; D: TRBD1; size: once
CDR3: CASSADRTALETQYF; DNA: TGCGCCAGCAGTGCGGACAGGACCGCCTTAGAGACCCAGTACTTC; length: 15; V: TRBV10-1; J: TRBJ2-5; D: TRBD1; size: once
CDR3: CSAPTLDTQYF; DNA: TGCAGTGCCCCTACTTTGGATACGCAGTATTTT; length: 11; V: TRBV20-1; J: TRBJ2-3; D: .; size: .
CDR3: CASSLERQGDRGYTF; DNA: TGTGCCAGCAGCTTAGAGAGGCAGGGGGACAGGGGCTACACCTTC; length: 15; V: TRBV7-2; J: TRBJ1-2; D: TRBD1; size: .
CDR3: CASSYSMASAYNEQFF; DNA: TGTGCCAGCAGTTACTCGATGGCTAGCGCTTACAATGAGCAGTTCTTC; length: 16; V: TRBV6-2/TRBV6-3; J: TRBJ2-1; D: .; size: once
CDR3: CASRQGLAGGKNIQYF; DNA: TGTGCCAGCAGGCAGGGACTAGCGGGGGGGAAAAACATTCAGTACTTC; length: 16; V: TRBV2; J: TRBJ2-4; D: TRBD2; size: .
CDR3: CASRGLAASHHTDTQYF; DNA: TGTGCCAGCAGGGGACTAGCGGCGAGTCACCACACAGATACGCAGTATTTT; length: 17; V: TRBV2; J: TRBJ2-3; D: TRBD2; size: .
CDR3: CASSFEQGQGQPQHF; DNA: TGTGCCAGCAGTTTTGAACAGGGGCAGGGTCAGCCCCAGCATTTT; length: 15; V: TRBV6-2/TRBV6-3; J: TRBJ1-5; D: TRBD1; size: .
CDR3: CASSQPGIAGRSPRRYNEQFF; DNA: TGTGCCAGCAGCCAACCCGGGATCGCCGGGAGGTCACCTCGACGATACAATGAGCAGTTCTTC; length: 21; V: TRBV3-1/TRBV3-2; J: TRBJ2-1; D: TRBD2; size: .
CDR3: CASSGLAGGYEQFF; DNA: TGTGCCAGTAGTGGACTAGCGGGGGGCTATGAGCAGTTCTTC; length: 14; V: TRBV19; J: TRBJ2-1; D: TRBD2; size: .
CDR3: CASSLAGNYGYTF; DNA: TGCGCCAGCAGCTTGGCAGGGAACTATGGCTACACCTTC; length: 13; V: TRBV5-1; J: TRBJ1-2; D: .; size: .
CDR3: CASSGMGAPNQPQHF; DNA: TGTGCCAGTAGTGGAATGGGGGCCCCCAATCAGCCCCAGCATTTT; length: 15; V: TRBV19; J: TRBJ1-5; D: .; size: .
CDR3: CASSLGVIGGRSYNEQFF; DNA: TGCGCCAGCAGCTTGGGTGTTATCGGGGGACGCTCCTACAATGAGCAGTTCTTC; length: 18; V: TRBV5-1; J: TRBJ2-1; D: .; size: once
CDR3: CASSLRGSETQYF; DNA: TGTGCCAGCAGCTTACGGGGGTCGGAGACCCAGTACTTC; length: 13; V: TRBV11-2; J: TRBJ2-5; D: .; size: .
CDR3: CASSPQLAGAGRNEKLFF; DNA: TGTGCCAGCAGTCCCCAGTTAGCGGGGGCAGGGCGGAATGAAAAACTGTTTTTT; length: 18; V: TRBV6-2/TRBV6-3; J: TRBJ1-4; D: .; size: .
CDR3: CASSYVGTGRNTEAFF; DNA: TGTGCCAGCAGTTACGTCGGGACAGGGCGGAACACTGAAGCTTTCTTT; length: 16; V: TRBV6-5; J: TRBJ1-1; D: TRBD1; size: .
CDR3: CASSIGLVGAKNTEAFF; DNA: TGTGCCAGTAGTATCGGGTTGGTGGGGGCCAAGAACACTGAAGCTTTCTTT; length: 17; V: TRBV19; J: TRBJ1-1; D: .; size: .
CDR3: CASGRGMSYNEQFF; DNA: TGTGCCAGTGGCCGGGGGATGTCCTACAATGAGCAGTTCTTC; length: 14; V: TRBV19; J: TRBJ2-1; D: .; size: .
CDR3: CASSYGAVNTGELFF; DNA: TGTGCCAGCAGTTACGGGGCCGTGAACACCGGGGAGCTGTTTTTT; length: 15; V: TRBV6-2/TRBV6-3; J: TRBJ2-2; D: .; size: .
CDR3: CASSEARSGPTRF; DNA: TGTGCCAGCAGTGAAGCTAGGTCGGGTCCGACCAGATTC; length: 13; V: TRBV2; J: TRBJ2-7; D: .; size: .
CDR3: CASSLGASRVIETQYF; DNA: TGTGCCAGCAGCTTAGGTGCGTCGCGGGTCATAGAGACCCAGTACTTC; length: 16; V: TRBV11-3; J: TRBJ2-5; D: .; size: .
CDR3: CASPLVRGGNYGYTF; DNA: TGCGCCAGCCCTCTCGTGCGAGGAGGGAACTATGGCTACACCTTC; length: 15; V: TRBV10-1; J: TRBJ1-2; D: .; size: .
CDR3: CAISPGQGGYGYTF; DNA: TGTGCCATCAGCCCGGGACAGGGTGGTTATGGCTACACCTTC; length: 14; V: TRBV10-3; J: TRBJ1-2; D: TRBD1; size: .
CDR3: CASTRPGGLNTEAFF; DNA: TGTGCCAGCACTCGGCCCGGGGGTTTGAACACTGAAGCTTTCTTT; length: 15; V: TRBV25-1; J: TRBJ1-1; D: .; size: .
CDR3: CASSYSDRAIGNTIYF; DNA: TGTGCCAGCAGTTATTCGGACAGGGCGATTGGAAACACCATATATTTT; length: 16; V: TRBV6-5; J: TRBJ1-3; D: TRBD1; size: .
CDR3: CASSDRARFSDTQYF; DNA: TGTGCCAGCAGTGACAGGGCTAGGTTCTCAGATACGCAGTATTTT; length: 15; V: TRBV11-2; J: TRBJ2-3; D: TRBD1; size: .
CDR3: CASSVAGGGAGEQFF; DNA: TGTGCCAGCAGCGTAGCCGGCGGGGGGGCGGGGGAGCAGTTCTTC; length: 15; V: TRBV9; J: TRBJ2-1; D: TRBD2; size: .
CDR3: CASSQGPLEKLFF; DNA: TGTGCCAGCAGCCAGGGGCCCTTGGAAAAACTGTTTTTT; length: 13; V: TRBV7-2; J: TRBJ1-4; D: .; size: once
CDR3: CASSALGLSDYGYTF; DNA: TGTGCCAGCAGCGCCCTCGGGTTATCAGACTATGGCTACACCTTC; length: 15; V: TRBV9; J: TRBJ1-2; D: .; size: .
CDR3: CASSPHDWGGDTGELFF; DNA: TGTGCCAGCAGTCCACACGACTGGGGGGGGGACACCGGGGAGCTGTTTTTT; length: 17; V: TRBV6-6; J: TRBJ2-2; D: TRBD2; size: .
CDR3: CASSPPLAGGSKNIQYF; DNA: TGTGCCAGCTCACCACCTCTAGCGGGGGGCTCAAAAAACATTCAGTACTTC; length: 17; V: TRBV18; J: TRBJ2-4; D: TRBD2; size: few
CDR3: CASRTGLAGANEQFF; DNA: TGTGCCAGCAGAACGGGACTAGCGGGGGCCAATGAGCAGTTCTTC; length: 15; V: TRBV6-6; J: TRBJ2-1; D: TRBD2; size: .
CDR3: CAIRLRENTEAFF; DNA: TGTGCCATCAGGCTCAGGGAGAACACTGAAGCTTTCTTT; length: 13; V: TRBV10-3; J: TRBJ1-1; D: .; size: .
CDR3: CASSSGELRFTEAFF; DNA: TGCGCCAGCAGCTCGGGGGAATTGAGGTTCACTGAAGCTTTCTTT; length: 15; V: TRBV5-1; J: TRBJ1-1; D: .; size: .
CDR3: CASSLESDTDTQYF; DNA: TGTGCCAGCAGCTTAGAGTCAGACACAGATACGCAGTATTTT; length: 14; V: TRBV7-9; J: TRBJ2-3; D: .; size: .
CDR3: CATSREGGSGNTIYF; DNA: TGTGCCACCAGCAGAGAGGGGGGATCCGGAAACACCATATATTTT; length: 15; V: TRBV15; J: TRBJ1-3; D: .; size: .
CDR3: CASSHQPGGEKLFF; DNA: TGCGCCAGCAGCCACCAACCTGGCGGTGAAAAACTGTTTTTT; length: 14; V: TRBV5-1; J: TRBJ1-4; D: .; size: once
CDR3: CASSLGAREKLFF; DNA: TGTGCCAGCAGCCTGGGGGCGCGTGAAAAACTGTTTTTT; length: 13; V: TRBV14; J: TRBJ1-4; D: .; size: once
CDR3: CASSRSGEGALGELFF; DNA: TGTGCCAGCAGCCGGTCGGGGGAAGGGGCCCTGGGGGAGCTGTTTTTT; length: 16; V: TRBV4-2; J: TRBJ2-2; D: .; size: .
CDR3: CASSPGSPPLHF; DNA: TGCGCCAGCAGCCCAGGCTCCCCACCCCTCCACTTT; length: 12; V: TRBV5-1; J: TRBJ1-6; D: .; size: .
CDR3: CASSSLTGAVQPQHF; DNA: TGTGCCAGTAGTTCCCTCACAGGGGCGGTTCAGCCCCAGCATTTT; length: 15; V: TRBV19; J: TRBJ1-5; D: TRBD1; size: .
CDR3: CASRDISTEAFF; DNA: TGTGCCAGCAGGGACATAAGCACTGAAGCTTTCTTT; length: 12; V: TRBV3-1/TRBV3-2; J: TRBJ1-1; D: .; size: .
CDR3: CASSPPQGRNTGELFF; DNA: TGTGCCAGCTCACCACCGCAGGGCCGGAACACCGGGGAGCTGTTTTTT; length: 16; V: TRBV18; J: TRBJ2-2; D: .; size: .
CDR3: CASSSDGTGGYYGYTF; DNA: TGTGCCAGTAGTTCCGACGGGACAGGGGGCTACTATGGCTACACCTTC; length: 16; V: TRBV19; J: TRBJ1-2; D: TRBD1; size: .
CDR3: CASSFGTGGTGELFF; DNA: TGCGCCAGCAGCTTCGGGACAGGGGGCACCGGGGAGCTGTTTTTT; length: 15; V: TRBV5-1; J: TRBJ2-2; D: TRBD1; size: .
CDR3: CSASSLAGGETQYF; DNA: TGCAGTGCTAGTTCCCTAGCGGGGGGGGAGACCCAGTACTTC; length: 14; V: TRBV20-1; J: TRBJ2-5; D: TRBD2; size: once
CDR3: CASSQEEGQNNSPLHF; DNA: TGCGCCAGCAGCCAAGAAGAGGGACAAAATAATTCACCCCTCCACTTT; length: 16; V: TRBV4-1; J: TRBJ1-6; D: .; size: once
CDR3: CASSQRQGFSYNEQFF; DNA: TGTGCCAGCAGTCAGAGACAGGGCTTCTCCTACAATGAGCAGTTCTTC; length: 16; V: TRBV27; J: TRBJ2-1; D: TRBD1; size: .
CDR3: CASSGQTTGTGELFF; DNA: TGCGCCAGCAGCGGCCAAACTACGGGCACCGGGGAGCTGTTTTTT; length: 15; V: TRBV5-1; J: TRBJ2-2; D: .; size: .
CDR3: CATSRLGTDTDTQYF; DNA: TGTGCCACCAGCAGACTCGGGACAGATACAGATACGCAGTATTTT; length: 15; V: TRBV15; J: TRBJ2-3; D: TRBD1; size: once